Below, one T cell receptor beta chain is given with its context. Its antigen is unidentified. The record originates from a study of identical twins. Among all donors, each was a healthy Caucasian. Trimming took 0 bases from V and 10 from J, leaving 19 bases between them. Germline values: CDR1 SGHAT, CDR2 FQNNGV. The CDR3 contains 16 residues. Each CDR3 protein is one row after TCRdb ran MiXCR on the 5' RACE reads. Of some 1,700,000 distinct CDR3 sequences listed, about 32% are singletons. Study findings and constraints: Not following the same donors, the study drew its conclusions from cross-sectional statistical analysis.

The clonotype was recovered from a newborn girl in good health. This chain joins TRBV11-2 and TRBJ2-1; perhaps D is TRBD1 or TRBD2 (5 bases each). Sequenced material: cord blood. CDR3 sequence reads: CASSLESGPYLGEQFF. The CDR3 bases are TGTGCCAGCAGCTTAGAATCGGGGCCCTATCTGGGGGAGCAGTTCTTC.